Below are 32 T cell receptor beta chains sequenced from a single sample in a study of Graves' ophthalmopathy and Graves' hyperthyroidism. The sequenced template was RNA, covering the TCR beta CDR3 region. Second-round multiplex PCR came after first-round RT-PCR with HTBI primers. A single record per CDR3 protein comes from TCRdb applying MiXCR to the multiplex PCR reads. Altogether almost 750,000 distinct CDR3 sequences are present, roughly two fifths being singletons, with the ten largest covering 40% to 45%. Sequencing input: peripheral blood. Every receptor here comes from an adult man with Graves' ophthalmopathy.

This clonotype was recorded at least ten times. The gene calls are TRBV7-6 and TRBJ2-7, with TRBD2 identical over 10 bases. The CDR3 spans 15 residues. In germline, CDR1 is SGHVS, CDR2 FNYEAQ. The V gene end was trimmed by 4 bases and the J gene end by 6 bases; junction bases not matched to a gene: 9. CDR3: CASSSIPLAGVEQYF. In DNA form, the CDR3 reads TGTGCCAGCAGCTCCATCCCGCTAGCGGGGGTCGAGCAGTACTTC.

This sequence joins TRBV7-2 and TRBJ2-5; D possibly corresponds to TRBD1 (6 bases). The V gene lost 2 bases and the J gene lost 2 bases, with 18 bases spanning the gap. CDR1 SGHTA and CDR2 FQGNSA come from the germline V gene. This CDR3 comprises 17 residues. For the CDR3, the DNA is TGTACCAGCAGCTTATCGATTGTCGGGACATCTCAAGAGACCCAGTACTTC. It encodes CTSSLSIVGTSQETQYF.

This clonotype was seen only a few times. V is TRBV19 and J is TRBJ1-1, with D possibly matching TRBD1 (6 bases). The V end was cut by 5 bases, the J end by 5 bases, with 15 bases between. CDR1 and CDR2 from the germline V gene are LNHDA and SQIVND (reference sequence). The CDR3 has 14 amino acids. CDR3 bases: TGTGCCAGTAGTCTTGGACAGATGGGGACTGAAGCTTTCTTT. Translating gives CASSLGQMGTEAFF. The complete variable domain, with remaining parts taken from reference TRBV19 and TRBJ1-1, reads DGGITQSPKYLFRKEGQNVTLSCEQNLNHDAMYWYRQDPGQGLRLIYYSQIVNDFQKGDIAEGYSVSREKKESFPLTVTSAQKNPTAFYLCASSLGQMGTEAFFGQGTRLTVV.

The CDR3 here is CASSQVYGLGGETQYF. CDR3 nucleotide sequence: TGTGCCAGCAGCCAAGTCTACGGATTGGGCGGAGAGACCCAGTACTTC. This chain connects TRBV12-3 or TRBV12-4 to TRBJ2-5; D is ambiguous. V lost 6 bases, J lost 4 bases, and 21 bases lay in between. CDR3 length equals 16 residues.

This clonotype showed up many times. The CDR3 is CASSRTTGTTEAFF. The CDR3 coding sequence is TGTGCCAGCAGCAGAACCACGGGGACCACTGAAGCTTTCTTT. The chain links TRBV7-9 to TRBJ1-1, with TRBD1 as a possible D gene (5 bases). CDR3 length: 14 residues. Trimming pared 5 bases from V and 4 bases from J, leaving 14 bases between. Germline values: CDR1 SEHNR, CDR2 FQNEAQ (reference sequence).

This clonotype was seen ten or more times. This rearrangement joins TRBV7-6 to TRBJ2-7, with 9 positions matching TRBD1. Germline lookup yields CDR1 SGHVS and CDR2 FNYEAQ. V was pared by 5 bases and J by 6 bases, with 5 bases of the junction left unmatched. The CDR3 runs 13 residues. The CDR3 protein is CASSPGQGREQYF. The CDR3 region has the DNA TGTGCCAGCAGCCCGGGACAGGGACGCGAGCAGTACTTC.

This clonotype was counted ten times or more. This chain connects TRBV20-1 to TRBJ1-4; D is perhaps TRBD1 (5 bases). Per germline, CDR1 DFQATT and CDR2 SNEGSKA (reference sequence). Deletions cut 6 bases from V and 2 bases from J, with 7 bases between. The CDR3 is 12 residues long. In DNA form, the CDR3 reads TGCAGTGCCAGGGAGACTAATGAAAAACTGTTTTTT. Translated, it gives CSARETNEKLFF.

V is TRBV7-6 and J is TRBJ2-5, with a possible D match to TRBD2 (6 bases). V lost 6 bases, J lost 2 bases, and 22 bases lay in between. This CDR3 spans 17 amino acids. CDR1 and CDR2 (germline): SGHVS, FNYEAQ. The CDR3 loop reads CASSYSIGREDQETQYF. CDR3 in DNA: TGTGCCAGCAGTTACTCGATTGGCAGGGAGGATCAAGAGACCCAGTACTTC.

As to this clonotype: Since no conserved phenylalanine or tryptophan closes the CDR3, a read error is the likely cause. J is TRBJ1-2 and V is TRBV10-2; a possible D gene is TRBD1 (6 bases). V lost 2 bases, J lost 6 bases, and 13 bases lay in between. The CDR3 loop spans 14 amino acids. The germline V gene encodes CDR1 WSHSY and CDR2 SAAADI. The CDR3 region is CASSEMNREDGYTL. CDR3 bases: TGCGCCAGCAGTGAGATGAACAGGGAGGATGGCTACACCCTC.

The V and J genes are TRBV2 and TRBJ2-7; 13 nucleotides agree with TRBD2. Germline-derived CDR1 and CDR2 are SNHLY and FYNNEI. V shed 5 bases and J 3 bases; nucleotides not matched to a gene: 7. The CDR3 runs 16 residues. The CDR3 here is CASSSPRTSGGYEQYF. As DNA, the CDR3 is TGTGCCAGCAGTTCACCGAGGACTAGCGGGGGCTACGAGCAGTACTTC. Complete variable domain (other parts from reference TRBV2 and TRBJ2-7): EPEVTQTPSHQVTQMGQEVILRCVPISNHLYFYWYRQILGQKVEFLVSFYNNEISEKSEIFDDQFSVERPDGSNFTLKIRSTKLEDSAMYFCASSSPRTSGGYEQYFGPGTRLTVT.

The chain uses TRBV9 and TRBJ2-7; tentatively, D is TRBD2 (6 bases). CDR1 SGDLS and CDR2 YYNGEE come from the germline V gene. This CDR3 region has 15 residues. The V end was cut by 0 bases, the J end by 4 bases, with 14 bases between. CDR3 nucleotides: TGTGCCAGCAGCGTAGGCTTTCGGGGGAATTACGAGCAGTACTTC. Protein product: CASSVGFRGNYEQYF.

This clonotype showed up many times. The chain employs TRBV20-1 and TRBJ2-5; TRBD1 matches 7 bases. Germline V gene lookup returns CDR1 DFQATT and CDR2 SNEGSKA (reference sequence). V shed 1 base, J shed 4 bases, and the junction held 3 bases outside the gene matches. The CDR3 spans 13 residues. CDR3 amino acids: CSARVAGGETQYF. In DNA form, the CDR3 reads TGCAGTGCTAGAGTGGCAGGGGGAGAGACCCAGTACTTC.

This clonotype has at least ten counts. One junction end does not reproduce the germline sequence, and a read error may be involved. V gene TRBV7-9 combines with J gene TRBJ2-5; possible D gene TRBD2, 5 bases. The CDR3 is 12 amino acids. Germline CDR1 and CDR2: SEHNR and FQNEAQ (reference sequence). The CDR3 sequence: CASSLGSGGKTF. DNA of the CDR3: TGTGCCAGCAGCTTAGGGTCCGGAGGAAAGACCTTC.

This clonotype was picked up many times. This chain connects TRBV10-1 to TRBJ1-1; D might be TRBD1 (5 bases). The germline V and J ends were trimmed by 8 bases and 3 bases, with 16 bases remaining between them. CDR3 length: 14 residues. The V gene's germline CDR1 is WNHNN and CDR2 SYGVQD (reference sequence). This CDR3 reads CASPREGWYTEAFF. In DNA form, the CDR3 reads TGCGCCAGCCCCCGTGAGGGGTGGTACACTGAAGCTTTCTTT.

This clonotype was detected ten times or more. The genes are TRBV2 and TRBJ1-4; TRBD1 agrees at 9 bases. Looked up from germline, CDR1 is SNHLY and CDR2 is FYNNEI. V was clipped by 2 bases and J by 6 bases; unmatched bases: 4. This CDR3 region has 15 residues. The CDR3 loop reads CASSERGTGHEKLFF. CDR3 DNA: TGTGCCAGCAGTGAACGTGGGACAGGGCATGAAAAACTGTTTTTT. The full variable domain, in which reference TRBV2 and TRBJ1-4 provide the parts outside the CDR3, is EPEVTQTPSHQVTQMGQEVILRCVPISNHLYFYWYRQILGQKVEFLVSFYNNEISEKSEIFDDQFSVERPDGSNFTLKIRSTKLEDSAMYFCASSERGTGHEKLFFGSGTQLSVL.

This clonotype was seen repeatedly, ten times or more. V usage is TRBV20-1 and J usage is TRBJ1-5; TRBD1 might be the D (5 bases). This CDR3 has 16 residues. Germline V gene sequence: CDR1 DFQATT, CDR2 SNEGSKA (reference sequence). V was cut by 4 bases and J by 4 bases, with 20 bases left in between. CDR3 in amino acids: CSATPVTALANQPQHF. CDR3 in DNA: TGCAGTGCTACCCCCGTGACAGCGCTCGCGAATCAGCCCCAGCATTTT.

The DNA of the CDR3 is TGTGCCAGCAGCTTGTCCGGGACTCACCTTCCTTCGCAGTATTTT. Translating gives CASSLSGTHLPSQYF. The gene calls are TRBV7-2 and TRBJ2-3; D is perhaps TRBD2 (6 bases). V was pared by 3 bases and J by 10 bases, with 20 bases between. Germline V CDR1 and CDR2: SGHTA, FQGNSA. The CDR3 length is 15 residues.

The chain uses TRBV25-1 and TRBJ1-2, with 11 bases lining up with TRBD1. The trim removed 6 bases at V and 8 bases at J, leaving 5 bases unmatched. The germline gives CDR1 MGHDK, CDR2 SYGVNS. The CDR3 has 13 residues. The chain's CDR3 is CASSWTGGNGYTF. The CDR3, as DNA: TGTGCCAGCAGCTGGACAGGGGGCAACGGCTACACCTTC.

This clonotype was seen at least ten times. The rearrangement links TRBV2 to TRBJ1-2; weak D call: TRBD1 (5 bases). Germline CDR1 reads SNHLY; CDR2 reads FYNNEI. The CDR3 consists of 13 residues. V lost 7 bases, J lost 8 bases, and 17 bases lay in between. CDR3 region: CASTAGIGLGYTF. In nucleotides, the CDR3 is TGTGCCAGCACCGCAGGGATCGGTCTCGGCTACACCTTC.

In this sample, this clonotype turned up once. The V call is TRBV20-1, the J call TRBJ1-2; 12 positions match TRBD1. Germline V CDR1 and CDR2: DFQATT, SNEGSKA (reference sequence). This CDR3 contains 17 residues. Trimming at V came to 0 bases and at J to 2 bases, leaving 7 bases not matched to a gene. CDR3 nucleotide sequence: TGCAGTGCTAGAGATCTGGGACAGGGGGCGCGGAACTATGGCTACACCTTC. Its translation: CSARDLGQGARNYGYTF.

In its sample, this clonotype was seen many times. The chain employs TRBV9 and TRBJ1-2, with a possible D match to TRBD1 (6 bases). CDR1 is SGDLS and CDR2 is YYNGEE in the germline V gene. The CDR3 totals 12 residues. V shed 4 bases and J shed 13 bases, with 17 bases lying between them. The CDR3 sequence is CASSLEVGGVTF. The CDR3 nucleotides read TGTGCCAGCAGCCTGGAGGTGGGGGGCGTCACCTTC.

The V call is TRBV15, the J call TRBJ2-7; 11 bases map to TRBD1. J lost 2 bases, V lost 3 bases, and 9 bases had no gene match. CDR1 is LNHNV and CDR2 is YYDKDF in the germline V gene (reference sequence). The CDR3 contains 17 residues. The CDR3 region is CATSSRQPGQGAYEQYF. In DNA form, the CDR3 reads TGTGCCACCAGCAGCCGTCAACCGGGACAGGGGGCCTACGAGCAGTACTTC. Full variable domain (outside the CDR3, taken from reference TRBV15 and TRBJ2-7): DAMVIQNPRYQVTQFGKPVTLSCSQTLNHNVMYWYQQKSSQAPKLLFHYYDKDFNNEADTPDNFQSRRPNTSFCFLDIRSPGLGDTAMYLCATSSRQPGQGAYEQYFGPGTRLTVT.

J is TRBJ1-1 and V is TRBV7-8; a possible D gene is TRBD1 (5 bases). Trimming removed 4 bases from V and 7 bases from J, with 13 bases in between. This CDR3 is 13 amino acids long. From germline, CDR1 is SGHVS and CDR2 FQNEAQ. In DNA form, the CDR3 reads TGTGCCAGCAGCTGGGGGGGGACTTATGAAGCTTTCTTT. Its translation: CASSWGGTYEAFF.

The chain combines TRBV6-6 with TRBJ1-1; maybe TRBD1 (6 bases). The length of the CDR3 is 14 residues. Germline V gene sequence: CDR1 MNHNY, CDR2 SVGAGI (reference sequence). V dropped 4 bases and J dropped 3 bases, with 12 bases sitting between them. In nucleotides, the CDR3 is TGTGCCAGCAGTTCACAGGGACGGGACACTGAAGCTTTCTTT. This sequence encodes CASSSQGRDTEAFF.

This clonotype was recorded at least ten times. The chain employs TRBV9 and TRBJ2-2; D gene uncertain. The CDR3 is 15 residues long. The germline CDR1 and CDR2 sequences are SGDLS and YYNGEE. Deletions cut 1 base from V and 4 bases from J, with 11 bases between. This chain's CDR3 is CASSVIQDGTGELFF. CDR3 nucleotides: TGTGCCAGCAGCGTAATCCAGGACGGCACCGGGGAGCTGTTTTTT.

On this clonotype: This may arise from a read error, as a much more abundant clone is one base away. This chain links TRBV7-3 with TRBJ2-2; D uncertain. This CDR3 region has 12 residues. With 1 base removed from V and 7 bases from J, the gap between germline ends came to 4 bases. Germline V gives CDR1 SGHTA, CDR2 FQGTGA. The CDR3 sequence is CASSLNFGELFF. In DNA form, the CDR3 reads TGTGCCAGCAGCTTAAATTTCGGGGAGCTGTTTTTT.

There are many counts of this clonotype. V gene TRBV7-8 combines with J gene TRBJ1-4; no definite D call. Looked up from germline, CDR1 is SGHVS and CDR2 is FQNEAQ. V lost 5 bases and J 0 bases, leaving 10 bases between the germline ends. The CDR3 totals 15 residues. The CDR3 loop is CASSRFIATNEKLFF. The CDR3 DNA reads TGTGCCAGCAGCCGCTTCATAGCAACTAATGAAAAACTGTTTTTT.

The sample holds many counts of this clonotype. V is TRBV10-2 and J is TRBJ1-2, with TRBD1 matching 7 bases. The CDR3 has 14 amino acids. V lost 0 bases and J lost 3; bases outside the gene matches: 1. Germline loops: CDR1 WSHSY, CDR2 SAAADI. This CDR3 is CASSESGTDYGYTF. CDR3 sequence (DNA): TGCGCCAGCAGTGAGTCGGGGACAGACTATGGCTACACCTTC.

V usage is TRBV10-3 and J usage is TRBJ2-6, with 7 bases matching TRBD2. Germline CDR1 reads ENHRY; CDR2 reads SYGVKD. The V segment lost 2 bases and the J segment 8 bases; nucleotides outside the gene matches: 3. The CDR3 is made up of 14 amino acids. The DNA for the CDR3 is TGTGCCATCAGTGAGGCCGGGGGGTCCAACGTCCTGACTTTC. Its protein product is CAISEAGGSNVLTF.

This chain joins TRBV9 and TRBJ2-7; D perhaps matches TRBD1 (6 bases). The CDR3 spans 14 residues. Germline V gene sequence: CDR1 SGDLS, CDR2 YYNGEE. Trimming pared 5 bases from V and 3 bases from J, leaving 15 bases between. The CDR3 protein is CASSYSSRGYEQYF. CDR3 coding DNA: TGTGCCAGCAGTTACTCTAGCAGGGGCTACGAGCAGTACTTC.

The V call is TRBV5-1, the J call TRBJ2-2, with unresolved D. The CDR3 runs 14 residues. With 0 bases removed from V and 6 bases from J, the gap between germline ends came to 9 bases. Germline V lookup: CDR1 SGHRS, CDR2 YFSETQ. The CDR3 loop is CASSLDPSAGELFF. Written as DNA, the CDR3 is TGCGCCAGCAGCTTGGACCCATCGGCCGGGGAGCTGTTTTTT. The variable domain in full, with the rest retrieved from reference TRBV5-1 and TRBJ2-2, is KAGVTQTPRYLIKTRGQQVTLSCSPISGHRSVSWYQQTPGQGLQFLFEYFSETQRNKGNFPGRFSGRQFSNSRSEMNVSTLELGDSALYLCASSLDPSAGELFFGEGSRLTVL.

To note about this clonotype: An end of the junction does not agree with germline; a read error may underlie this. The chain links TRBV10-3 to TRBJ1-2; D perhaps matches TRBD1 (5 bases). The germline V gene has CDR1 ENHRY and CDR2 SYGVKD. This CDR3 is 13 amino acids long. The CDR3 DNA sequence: TGTGCCAGCAGTTTTCTGGGGACCATGAGCTACACCTTC. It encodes CASSFLGTMSYTF.